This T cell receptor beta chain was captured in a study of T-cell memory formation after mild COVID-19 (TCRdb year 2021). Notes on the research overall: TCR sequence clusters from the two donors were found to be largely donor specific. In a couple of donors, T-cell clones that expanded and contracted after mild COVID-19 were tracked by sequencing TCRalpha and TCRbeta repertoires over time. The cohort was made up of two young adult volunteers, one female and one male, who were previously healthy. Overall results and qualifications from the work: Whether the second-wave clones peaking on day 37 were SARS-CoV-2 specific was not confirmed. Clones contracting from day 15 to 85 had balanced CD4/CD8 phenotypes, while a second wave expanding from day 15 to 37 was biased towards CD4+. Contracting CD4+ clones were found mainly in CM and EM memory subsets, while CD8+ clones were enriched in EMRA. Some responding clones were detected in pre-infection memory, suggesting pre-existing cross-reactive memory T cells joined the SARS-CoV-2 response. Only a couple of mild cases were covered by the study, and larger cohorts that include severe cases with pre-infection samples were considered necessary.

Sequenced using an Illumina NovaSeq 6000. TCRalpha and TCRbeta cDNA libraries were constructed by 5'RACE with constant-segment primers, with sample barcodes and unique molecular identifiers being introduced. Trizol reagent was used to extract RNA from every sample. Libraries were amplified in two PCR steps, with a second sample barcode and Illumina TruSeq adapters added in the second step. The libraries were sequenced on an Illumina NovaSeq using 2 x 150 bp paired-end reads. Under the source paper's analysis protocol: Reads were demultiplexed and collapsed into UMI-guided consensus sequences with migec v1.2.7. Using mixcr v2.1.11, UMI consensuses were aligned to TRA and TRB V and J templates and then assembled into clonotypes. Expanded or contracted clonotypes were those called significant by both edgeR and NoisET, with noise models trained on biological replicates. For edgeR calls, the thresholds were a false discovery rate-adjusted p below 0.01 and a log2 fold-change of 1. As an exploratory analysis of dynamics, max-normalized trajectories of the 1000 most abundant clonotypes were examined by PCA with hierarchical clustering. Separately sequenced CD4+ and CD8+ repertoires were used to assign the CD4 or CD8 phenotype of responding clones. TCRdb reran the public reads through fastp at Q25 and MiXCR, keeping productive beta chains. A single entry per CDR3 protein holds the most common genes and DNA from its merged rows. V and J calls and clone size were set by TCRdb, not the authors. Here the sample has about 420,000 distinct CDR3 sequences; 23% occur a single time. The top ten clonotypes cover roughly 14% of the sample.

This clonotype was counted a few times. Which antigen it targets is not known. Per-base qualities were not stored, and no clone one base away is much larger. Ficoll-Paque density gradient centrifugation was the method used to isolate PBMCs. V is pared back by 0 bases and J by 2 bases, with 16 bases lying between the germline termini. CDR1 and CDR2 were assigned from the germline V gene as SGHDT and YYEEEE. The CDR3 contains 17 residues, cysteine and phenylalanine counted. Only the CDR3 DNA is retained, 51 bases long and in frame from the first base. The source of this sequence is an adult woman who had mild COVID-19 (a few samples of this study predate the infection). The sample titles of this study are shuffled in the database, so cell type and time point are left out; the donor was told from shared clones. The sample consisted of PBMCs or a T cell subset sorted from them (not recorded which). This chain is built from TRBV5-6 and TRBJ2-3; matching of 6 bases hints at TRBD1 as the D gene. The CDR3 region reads CASSLAAVQGLTDTQYF. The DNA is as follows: TGTGCCAGCAGCTTGGCCGCTGTTCAGGGGCTCACAGATACGCAGTATTTT.